Listed here are 14 T cell receptor beta chains from one sample, sequenced in a study of blood T cells in healthy people across ages. Sample-barcoded 5' priming and a J-beta primer mix drove a second PCR of roughly 7 to 11 cycles. TCRdb re-derived calls from the 5' RACE reads in MiXCR, one entry per CDR3 protein. The repertoire holds hundreds of thousands of distinct CDR3 sequences, with roughly 60% as singletons. Sequencing was done on a sample of blood. The receptors derive from a man younger than 45 in good health.

The V and J genes are TRBV2 and TRBJ2-7, with a weak D call TRBD2 (5 bases). The CDR3 totals 14 residues. CDR1 and CDR2 from the germline V gene are SNHLY and FYNNEI. The V and J ends lost 4 bases and 0 bases respectively, with 10 bases between them. In nucleotides, the CDR3 is TGTGCCAGCAGTGTGGAGGAATACTCCTACGAGCAGTACTTC. This encodes CASSVEEYSYEQYF.

The chain employs TRBV20-1 and TRBJ2-5; perhaps TRBD1 as D (5 bases). The assigned J gene may be wrong: the sequence end matches TRBJ2-7 better. The CDR3 loop spans 14 amino acids. The germline CDR1 and CDR2 sequences are DFQATT and SNEGSKA (reference sequence). The CDR3 loop reads CSARKGAQGYEQYF. CDR3 DNA: TGCAGTGCTAGAAAAGGGGCCCAGGGTTACGAGCAGTACTTC.

As to this clonotype: A read error may account for a junction end that differs from germline. The CDR3 nucleotides are TGTGCCACCAGTTTTCGGGGGGGCAAGACCCAGTACTTC. Amino acid sequence: CATSFRGGKTQYF. The chain joins TRBV28 to TRBJ2-4; 8 bases match TRBD2. The J call may be wrong; the DNA end is better matched by TRBJ2-5. Per the germline V gene, CDR1 is MDHEN and CDR2 is SYDVKM. This CDR3 spans 13 amino acids.

V usage is TRBV13 and J usage is TRBJ2-5; D remains unclear. V shed 1 base and J shed 2 bases, with 8 bases lying between them. The V gene's germline CDR1 is PRHDT and CDR2 FYEKMQ (reference sequence). The CDR3 covers 14 residues. As DNA, the CDR3 is TGTGCCAGCAGCTTAGTTTCAGCGCAAGAGACCCAGTACTTC. Residues: CASSLVSAQETQYF. The full variable domain, completed using reference TRBV13 and TRBJ2-5, is AAGVIQSPRHLIKEKRETATLKCYPIPRHDTVYWYQQGPGQDPQFLISFYEKMQSDKGSIPDRFSAQQFSDYHSELNMSSLELGDSALYFCASSLVSAQETQYFGPGTRLLVL.

CDR3 loop: CASSLRTSGYNEQYF. The CDR3 DNA is TGTGCCAGCAGTTTGCGGACTAGCGGGTACAATGAGCAGTACTTC. J is TRBJ2-7 and V is TRBV6-2 or TRBV6-3; 11 nucleotides align to TRBD2. The V and J ends lost 4 bases and 7 bases, in that order; junction bases with no gene match: 9. The CDR3 is made up of 15 amino acids. CDR1 is MNHEY and CDR2 is SVGEGT in the germline V gene.

The rearrangement links TRBV6-2 or TRBV6-3 to TRBJ2-5; a possible D gene is TRBD1 (5 bases). The J call may be faulty, since TRBJ2-7 better matches the DNA end. Germline loops: CDR1 MNHEY, CDR2 SVGEGT. The CDR3 covers 15 residues. The CDR3 region is CASSYSLPGLYEQYF. CDR3 DNA sequence: TGTGCCAGCAGTTACTCTCTCCCAGGGCTGTACGAGCAGTACTTC.

The chain employs TRBV6-2 or TRBV6-3 and TRBJ2-3; 7 bases match TRBD2. V gave up 2 bases and J gave up 8 bases; unmatched junction bases: 19. Germline V gene sequence: CDR1 MNHEY, CDR2 SVGEGT. The CDR3 is 18 amino acids. As DNA, the CDR3 is TGTGCCAGCAGTTACCTTTTCCTTCAGGCGGGAGTTCGGGTTACGCAGTATTTT. Protein sequence: CASSYLFLQAGVRVTQYF.

The V and J genes are TRBV18 and TRBJ2-3; D might be TRBD1 (6 bases). V was trimmed by 4 bases and J by 2 bases, leaving 13 bases between them. CDR1 is KGHSH, CDR2 LQKENI, per germline. This CDR3 contains 15 residues. The DNA of the CDR3 is TGTGCCAGCTCACTGCGGACAGAAGCCACAGATACGCAGTATTTT. Translation gives CASSLRTEATDTQYF.

The chain combines TRBV20-1 with TRBJ2-3, with unresolved D. This CDR3 has 12 residues. The germline gives CDR1 DFQATT, CDR2 SNEGSKA (reference sequence). Between the trimmed V and J ends, which lost 6 bases and 4 bases, there was a span of 11 bases. The CDR3 DNA follows: TGCAGTGCGATGAGTTCGGCAGATACGCAGTATTTT. It yields the protein CSAMSSADTQYF.

This sequence joins TRBV27 and TRBJ2-3; 11 nucleotides agree with TRBD2. The CDR3 has 16 amino acids. The J segment lost 0 bases and the V segment lost 8 bases, leaving 7 bases of the junction unmatched. The germline CDR1 and CDR2 sequences are MNHEY and SMNVEV (reference sequence). CDR3 bases: TGTGCCAGCCATACACTAGCGGGAGATAGCACAGATACGCAGTATTTT. Its protein product is CASHTLAGDSTDTQYF.

This clonotype was counted between two and nine times. This chain joins TRBV29-1 and TRBJ2-1; TRBD2 matches at 7 bases. V lost 7 bases and J lost 0; bases outside the gene matches: 3. The V gene's germline CDR1 is SQVTM and CDR2 ANQGSEA. The CDR3 totals 13 residues. CDR3 region: CSGRGSSYNEQFF. CDR3 in DNA: TGCAGCGGGCGGGGGAGCTCCTACAATGAGCAGTTCTTC.

This chain links TRBV20-1 with TRBJ1-4, with D perhaps matching TRBD1 (6 bases). V was shortened by 4 bases and J by 11 bases, with 11 bases between the two germline ends. Germline V lookup: CDR1 DFQATT, CDR2 SNEGSKA (reference sequence). The CDR3 covers 11 residues. The CDR3 DNA sequence: TGCAGTGCTACGGACAGTTGGAAACTGTTTTTT. Translation: CSATDSWKLFF.

This clonotype was observed a handful of times. V usage is TRBV18 and J usage is TRBJ2-7; perhaps TRBD1 as D (6 bases). This CDR3 comprises 13 residues. The germline V and J ends were trimmed by 6 bases and 9 bases, with 18 bases remaining between them. The germline V gene has CDR1 KGHSH and CDR2 LQKENI. CDR3 sequence: CASSQDLDRVQYF. The CDR3 coding sequence is TGTGCCAGCTCCCAGGACCTGGACAGAGTGCAGTACTTC.

The genes are TRBV7-9 and TRBJ1-4, with TRBD1 as a possible D gene (5 bases). Germline V gene sequence: CDR1 SEHNR, CDR2 FQNEAQ (reference sequence). The CDR3 runs 14 residues. Trimming took off 1 base at V and 6 bases at J, with 9 bases between the two ends. DNA of the CDR3: TGTGCCAGCAGCTTAGTGGGGCCGCATGAAAAACTGTTTTTT. Protein: CASSLVGPHEKLFF.